This TCR beta chain is drawn from a study of T cells after yellow fever vaccination. UMIs were added to TCR cDNA along with a universal primer site when it was made by 5'RACE template switching. MiXCR was run by TCRdb on the 5' RACE reads, yielding one entry per CDR3 protein. The table lists 95,000 to 150,000 distinct CDR3 sequences, 13% to 15% of them singletons, with approximately 43% in the top ten. Germline V CDR1 and CDR2: WSHSY, SAAADI. V lost 5 bases and J lost 4; bases outside the gene matches: 8. The CDR3 length is 16 residues. This clonotype was seen a handful of times. This chain joins TRBV10-2 and TRBJ2-2, with TRBD1 identical over 9 bases. This TCR was recovered from a man between 18 and 35 years old who received the YFV17D yellow fever vaccine. The sample consisted of CD8+ T cells sorted from PBMCs, taken 5 days after the yellow fever booster vaccination. The CDR3: CASSPTGGRVTGELFF. The CDR3, as DNA: TGCGCCAGCAGTCCGACAGGGGGAAGAGTCACCGGGGAGCTGTTTTTT.